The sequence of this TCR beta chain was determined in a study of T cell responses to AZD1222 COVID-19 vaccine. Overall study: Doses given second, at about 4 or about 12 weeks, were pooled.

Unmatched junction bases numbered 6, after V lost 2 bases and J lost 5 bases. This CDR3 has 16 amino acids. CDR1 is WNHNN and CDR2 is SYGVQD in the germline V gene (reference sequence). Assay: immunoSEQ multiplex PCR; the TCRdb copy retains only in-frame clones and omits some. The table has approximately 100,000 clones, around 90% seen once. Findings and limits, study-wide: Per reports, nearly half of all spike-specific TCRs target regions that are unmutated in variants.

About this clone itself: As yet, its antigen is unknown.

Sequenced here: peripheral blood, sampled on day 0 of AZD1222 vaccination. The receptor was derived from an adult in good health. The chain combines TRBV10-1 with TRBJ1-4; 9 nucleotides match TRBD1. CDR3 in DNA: TGCGCCAGCAGTGAGGCTGCCGGACAGGGGAATGAAAAACTGTTTTTT. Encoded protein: CASSEAAGQGNEKLFF.